This TCR beta chain derives from a study of human thymus T cells. Whole-study results and caveats: In thymic and blood repertoires alike, V and J usage looked biased.

About this clone itself: Its antigen is still unknown.

Sequencing was performed with immunoSEQ multiplex PCR; in TCRdb, only in-frame clones are kept and a portion is missing. This sample carries 55,000 to 70,000 clones, 90% to 95% of them seen once, and the ten largest clones take approximately 6%. Between the trimmed V and J ends, which lost 3 bases and 4 bases, there was a span of 13 bases. The CDR3 runs 15 residues. Germline V gene lookup returns CDR1 SGHAT and CDR2 FQDESV (reference sequence). V usage is TRBV11-1 and J usage is TRBJ2-1; D gene uncertain. The origin of this receptor is a boy under two years old with a congenital heart defect but otherwise immunologically healthy. Sequences were obtained from blood. In DNA, the CDR3 is TGTGCCAGCAGCTTCTCTGGACCCCCTTACAATGAGCAGTTCTTC. The encoded protein is CASSFSGPPYNEQFF.